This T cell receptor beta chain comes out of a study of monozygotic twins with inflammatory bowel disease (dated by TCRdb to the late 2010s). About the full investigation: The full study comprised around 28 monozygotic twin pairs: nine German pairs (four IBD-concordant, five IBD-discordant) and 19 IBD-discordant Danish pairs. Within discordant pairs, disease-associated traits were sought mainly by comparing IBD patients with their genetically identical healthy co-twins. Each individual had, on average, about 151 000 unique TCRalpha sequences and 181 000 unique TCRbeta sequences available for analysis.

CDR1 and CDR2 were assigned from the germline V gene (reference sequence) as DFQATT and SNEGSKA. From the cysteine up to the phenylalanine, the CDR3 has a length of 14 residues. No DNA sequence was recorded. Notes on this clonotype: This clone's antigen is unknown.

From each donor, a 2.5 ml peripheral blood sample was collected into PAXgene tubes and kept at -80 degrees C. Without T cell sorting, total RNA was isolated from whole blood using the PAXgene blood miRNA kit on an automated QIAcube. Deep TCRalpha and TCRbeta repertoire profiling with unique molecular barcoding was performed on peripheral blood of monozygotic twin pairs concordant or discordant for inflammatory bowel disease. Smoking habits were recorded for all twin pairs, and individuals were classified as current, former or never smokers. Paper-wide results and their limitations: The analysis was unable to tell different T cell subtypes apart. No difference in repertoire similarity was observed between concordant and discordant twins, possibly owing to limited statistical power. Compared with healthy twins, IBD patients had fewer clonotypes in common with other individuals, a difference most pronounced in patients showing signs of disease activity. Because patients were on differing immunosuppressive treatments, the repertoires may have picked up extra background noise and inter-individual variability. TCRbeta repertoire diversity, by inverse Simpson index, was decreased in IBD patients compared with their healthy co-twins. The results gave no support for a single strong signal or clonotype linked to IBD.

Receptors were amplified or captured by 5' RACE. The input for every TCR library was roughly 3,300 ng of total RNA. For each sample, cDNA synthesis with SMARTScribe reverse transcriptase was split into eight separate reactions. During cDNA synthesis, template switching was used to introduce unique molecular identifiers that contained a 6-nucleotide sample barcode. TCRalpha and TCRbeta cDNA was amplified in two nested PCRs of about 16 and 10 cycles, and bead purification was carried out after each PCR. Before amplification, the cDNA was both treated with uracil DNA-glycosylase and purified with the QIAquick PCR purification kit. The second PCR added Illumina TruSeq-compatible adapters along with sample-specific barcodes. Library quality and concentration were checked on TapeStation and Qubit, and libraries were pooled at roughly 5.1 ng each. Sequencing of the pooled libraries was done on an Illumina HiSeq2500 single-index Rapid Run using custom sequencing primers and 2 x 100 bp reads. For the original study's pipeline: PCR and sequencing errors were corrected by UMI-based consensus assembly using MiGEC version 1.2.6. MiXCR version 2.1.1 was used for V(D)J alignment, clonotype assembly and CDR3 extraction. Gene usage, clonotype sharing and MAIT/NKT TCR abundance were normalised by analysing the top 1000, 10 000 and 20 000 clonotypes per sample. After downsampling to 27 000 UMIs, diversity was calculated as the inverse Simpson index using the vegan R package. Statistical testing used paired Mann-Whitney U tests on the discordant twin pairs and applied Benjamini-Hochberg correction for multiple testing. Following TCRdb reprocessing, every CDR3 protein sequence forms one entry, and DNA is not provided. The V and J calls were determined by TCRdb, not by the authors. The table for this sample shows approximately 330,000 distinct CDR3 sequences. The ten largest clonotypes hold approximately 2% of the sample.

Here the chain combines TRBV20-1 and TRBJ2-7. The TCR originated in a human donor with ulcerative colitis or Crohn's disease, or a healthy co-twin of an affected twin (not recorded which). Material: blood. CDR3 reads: CSARGAGTTGEQYF.